The clone carrying this T cell receptor beta chain was counted many times. Its antigen is not identified. This CDR3 region has 15 residues. The ends lost 3 bases at V and 4 bases at J; junction bases unmatched: 7. This entry is derived from a study of T cells in Graves' hyperthyroidism and ophthalmopathy. Patients having uncontrolled infection, another autoimmune disease, pregnancy or lactation were not included. Clinical symptoms, serum thyroxine, TRAb, thyroid ultrasound and orbital computed tomography established diagnosis. The source material, RNA transcripts, was used to amplify TCR beta CDR3 regions. HTBI primers were the set used in a first-round RT-PCR of the TCR CDR3. Via MiXCR, TCRdb re-called the multiplex PCR reads, giving one row per CDR3 protein. The sample records about 700,000 distinct CDR3 sequences, 13% to 15% being singletons. Whole-study results and caveats: The model identified upcoming ophthalmopathy a median approximately six months ahead of onset. Within blood appeared most thyroid clonotypes that had expanded above 0.001.

The receptor was derived from a woman under 30 with Graves' hyperthyroidism. The gene calls are TRBV12-3 or TRBV12-4 and TRBJ2-3, with TRBD1 matching 7 bases. Sample: blood. CDR3 sequence: CASSFYRGRPDTQYF. CDR3 nucleotides: TGTGCCAGCAGTTTTTACAGGGGTCGGCCAGATACGCAGTATTTT.